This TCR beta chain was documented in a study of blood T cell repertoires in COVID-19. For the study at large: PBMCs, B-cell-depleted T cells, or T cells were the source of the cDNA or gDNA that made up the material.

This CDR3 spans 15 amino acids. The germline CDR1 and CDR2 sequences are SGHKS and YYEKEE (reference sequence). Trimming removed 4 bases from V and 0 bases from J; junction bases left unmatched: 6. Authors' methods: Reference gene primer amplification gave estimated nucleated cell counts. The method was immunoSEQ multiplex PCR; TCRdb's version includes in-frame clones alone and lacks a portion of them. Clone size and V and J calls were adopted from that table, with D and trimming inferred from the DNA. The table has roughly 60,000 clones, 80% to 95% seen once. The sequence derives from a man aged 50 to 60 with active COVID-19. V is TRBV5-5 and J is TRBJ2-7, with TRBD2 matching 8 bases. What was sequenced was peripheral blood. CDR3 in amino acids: CASSRGGDYSYEQYF. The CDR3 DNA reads TGTGCCAGCAGCCGGGGGGGTGACTACTCCTACGAGCAGTACTTC.